Sequencing of this T cell receptor (beta chain) was carried out in a study of blood T cell repertoires in COVID-19. Profiled with immunoSEQ multiplex PCR; TCRdb holds only in-frame clones, not every one. The sample contains fewer than 80,000 clones, around 90% of which appear only once. The origin of this receptor is a human donor in a cohort sampled during active COVID-19. The sample consisted of peripheral blood.

The CDR3 here is CASSPLDTGGMNTEAFF. The DNA of the CDR3 is TGTGCCAGCTCACCACTGGATACAGGGGGAATGAACACTGAAGCTTTCTTT. This chain joins TRBV18 and TRBJ1-1; 8 bases are a match to TRBD1. This CDR3 is 17 amino acids long. V dropped 1 base and J dropped 0; count of bases not matched to a gene: 7. Looked up from germline, CDR1 is KGHSH and CDR2 is LQKENI.